A single TCR beta chain is shown here with its context. The record originates from a study of blood T cell repertoires in COVID-19. Study summary: Material from acute and convalescent COVID-19 was sourced from the United States, Italy and Spain. In each case, the material was cDNA or gDNA derived from T cells, B-cell-depleted T cells, or PBMCs.

In the original analysis: Reference gene primers were amplified, and this amplification served to estimate nucleated cell counts. Libraries were prepared by immunoSEQ multiplex PCR; TCRdb keeps only in-frame clonotypes and omits some of them. V, J and clone size were drawn from that table, and D and trimming were deduced from the DNA. In the table there are some 96,000 clones, approximately 84% of which are singletons. Sequenced sample: peripheral blood. This sequence was found in a man in his thirties or forties in a cohort sampled during active COVID-19.

The CDR3 DNA reads TGTGCCAGCAGTACCCGTGGGGGGGCCAACAATGAGCAGTTCTTC. Translated: CASSTRGGANNEQFF. The rearrangement links TRBV6-5 to TRBJ2-1; weak D call: TRBD2 (7 bases). V lost 5 bases and J lost 5, with 16 bases in between. Per germline, CDR1 MNHEY and CDR2 SVGAGI. The CDR3 has 15 residues.